These 20 T cell receptor beta chains were all obtained from the same sample, sequenced in a study of OX40 agonist ivuxolimab in advanced cancers. TCRdb's copy holds only in-frame clones and misses some; the assay was immunoSEQ multiplex PCR. The sample includes 65,000 to 80,000 clones, 85% to 90% seen only once; the top ten take approximately 13%. The sequences come from CD4+ or CD8+ T cells sorted from blood, collected in a trial of the OX40 agonist ivuxolimab. The receptors were gathered from an adult with an advanced solid tumor such as melanoma, head and neck, liver or kidney cancer.

CDR3 sequence: CAISESTTGIRQPQHF. The CDR3 DNA is TGTGCCATCAGTGAGTCGACGACAGGGATCCGCCAGCCCCAGCATTTT. This chain connects TRBV10-3 to TRBJ1-5; the match to TRBD1 covers 7 bases. CDR1 is ENHRY and CDR2 is SYGVKD in the germline V gene. The CDR3 loop spans 16 amino acids. With 0 bases clipped from V and 7 bases from J, the junction kept 9 bases outside the gene matches.

On this clone: The junction departs from germline at one end; a sequencing error may be responsible. V and J are TRBV4-2 and TRBJ1-5, with no clear D. The CDR3 has 15 amino acids. CDR1 is LGHNA, CDR2 YNFKEQ, per germline. The CDR3 sequence: CVSSQDLTSNQPQHF. The CDR3 region has the DNA TGTGTCAGCAGCCAAGATCTCACTAGCAATCAGCCCCAGCATTTT.

The rearrangement joins TRBV5-6 to TRBJ1-1; D is unclear. Trimming stripped 0 bases from V and 0 bases from J, with 9 bases between. The germline V gene encodes CDR1 SGHDT and CDR2 YYEEEE. CDR3 length: 15 residues. CDR3 in amino acids: CASSLAQTVNTEAFF. CDR3 DNA: TGTGCCAGCAGCTTGGCCCAGACGGTGAACACTGAAGCTTTCTTT.

The V and J genes are TRBV6-6 and TRBJ2-7, with D possibly TRBD2 on 5 matching bases. The CDR3 consists of 14 residues. The V and J ends lost 2 bases and 1 base respectively, with 9 bases between them. In germline, CDR1 is MNHNY, CDR2 SVGAGI (reference sequence). The DNA for the CDR3 is TGTGCCAGCAGTTACCTGGACTCTTCCTACGAGCAGTACTTC. The encoded protein is CASSYLDSSYEQYF.

V usage is TRBV7-3 and J usage is TRBJ2-3, with D unclear. Germline V lookup: CDR1 SGHTA, CDR2 FQGTGA. The germline V and J ends were trimmed by 1 base and 6 bases, with 8 bases remaining between them. This CDR3 contains 13 residues. CDR3 region: CASSLSSLDTQYF. The CDR3 DNA follows: TGTGCCAGCAGCTTAAGTAGCCTGGATACGCAGTATTTT.

To note about this clone: The junction and the germline gene differ at one end; a read error may be behind it. The rearrangement uses TRBV30 and TRBJ2-7; 8 bases agree with TRBD1. Germline CDR1 reads GTSNPN; CDR2 reads SVGIG (reference sequence). The CDR3 loop spans 14 amino acids. The CDR3 region has the DNA TGTGCCTGGAGTGTTTCCCCAGGGGGCTACGAGCGGTACTTC. It specifies CAWSVSPGGYERYF.

The V gene is TRBV2, the J gene TRBJ2-3; no firm D call. Per germline, CDR1 SNHLY and CDR2 FYNNEI. Trimming shortened V by 3 bases and J by 2 bases, and 12 bases separated the two germline ends. This CDR3 is built from 15 residues. In DNA form, the CDR3 reads TGTGCCAGCAGTGAGACTTGGGATTACACAGATACGCAGTATTTT. Amino acid sequence: CASSETWDYTDTQYF.

The chain combines TRBV6-5 with TRBJ2-5; no clear D gene. Germline values: CDR1 MNHEY, CDR2 SVGAGI. V dropped 0 bases and J dropped 5 bases, with 10 bases sitting between them. This CDR3 has 14 residues. CDR3 sequence reads: CASSYSIPTETQYF. DNA of the CDR3: TGTGCCAGCAGTTACTCGATCCCAACGGAGACCCAGTACTTC.

CDR3 sequence: CASSPPYGGTSTDTQYF. CDR3 coding DNA: TGTGCCAGCAGCCCACCCTACGGCGGGACTAGCACAGATACGCAGTATTTT. This chain connects TRBV7-9 to TRBJ2-3; the D gene is possibly TRBD2 (6 bases). The CDR3 is made up of 17 amino acids. V was shortened by 5 bases and J by 0 bases, with 18 bases between the two germline ends. CDR1 and CDR2 from the germline V gene are SEHNR and FQNEAQ (reference sequence).

The rearrangement joins TRBV2 to TRBJ2-1; 10 bases match TRBD2. The CDR3 is 15 amino acids. The ends lost 2 bases at V and 4 bases at J; junction bases unmatched: 2. CDR1 is SNHLY, CDR2 FYNNEI, per germline. CDR3 protein: CASSEQREGYNEQFF. The CDR3 nucleotides read TGTGCCAGCAGTGAACAGCGGGAGGGATACAATGAGCAGTTCTTC. The complete variable domain, with remaining parts taken from reference TRBV2 and TRBJ2-1, reads EPEVTQTPSHQVTQMGQEVILRCVPISNHLYFYWYRQILGQKVEFLVSFYNNEISEKSEIFDDQFSVERPDGSNFTLKIRSTKLEDSAMYFCASSEQREGYNEQFFGPGTRLTVL.

V is TRBV15 and J is TRBJ1-2; weak D call: TRBD1 (6 bases). Trimming shortened V by 4 bases and J by 0 bases, and 15 bases separated the two germline ends. This CDR3 has 16 amino acids. The germline V gene encodes CDR1 LNHNV and CDR2 YYDKDF (reference sequence). The DNA of the CDR3 is TGTGCCACCAGCACCTGGGACACAACCTCTAACTATGGCTACACCTTC. Protein: CATSTWDTTSNYGYTF.

The V gene is TRBV5-1, the J gene TRBJ2-3, with D perhaps TRBD2 (6 bases). This CDR3 contains 17 residues. CDR1 and CDR2 from the germline V gene are SGHRS and YFSETQ. Between the trimmed V and J ends, which lost 2 bases and 4 bases, there was a span of 20 bases. For the CDR3, the DNA is TGCGCCAGCAGCTTCCTTCACGGGAGTGGGATCCCAGATACGCAGTATTTT. Translating it yields CASSFLHGSGIPDTQYF.

The V gene is TRBV19, the J gene TRBJ1-1; TRBD1 might be the D (5 bases). The germline V and J ends were trimmed by 7 bases and 3 bases, with 12 bases remaining between them. The CDR3 sequence is 13 residues long. From germline, CDR1 is LNHDA and CDR2 SQIVND (reference sequence). The DNA for the CDR3 is TGTGCCAGTATAGGGTGGGGGGACACTGAAGCTTTCTTT. This encodes CASIGWGDTEAFF.

Here the CDR3 DNA reads TGTGCCAGCAGCCACAACAAAGATACGCAGTATTTT. Its protein product is CASSHNKDTQYF. The V gene is TRBV4-2, the J gene TRBJ2-3; D is unclear. Germline CDR1 LGHNA, CDR2 YNFKEQ. There are 12 residues in the CDR3. V was pared by 3 bases and J by 5 bases, with 6 bases between.

The chain recombines TRBV14 with TRBJ1-2; D gene ambiguous. The V and J ends lost 4 bases and 6 bases respectively, with 12 bases between them. This CDR3 contains 13 residues. From germline, CDR1 is SGHDN and CDR2 FVKESK. CDR3 residues: CASSRTSSDGYTF. The DNA for the CDR3 is TGTGCCAGCAGCCGGACCTCCTCCGATGGCTACACCTTC.

The V gene is TRBV28, the J gene TRBJ2-7; TRBD2 is a possible D gene (5 bases). The V end lost 3 bases, the J end lost 1 base, and 13 bases lay between the germline ends. The CDR3 runs 15 residues. Germline V CDR1 and CDR2: MDHEN, SYDVKM. The CDR3 protein is CASSFSASGSYEQYF. The CDR3 nucleotides read TGTGCCAGCAGTTTTTCCGCGAGCGGTTCCTACGAGCAGTACTTC. Together with reference TRBV28 and TRBJ2-7, the CDR3 gives the full variable domain: DVKVTQSSRYLVKRTGEKVFLECVQDMDHENMFWYRQDPGLGLRLIYFSYDVKMKEKGDIPEGYSVSREKKERFSLILESASTNQTSMYLCASSFSASGSYEQYFGPGTRLTVT.

This sequence joins TRBV27 and TRBJ2-2; possible D gene TRBD1, 6 bases. This CDR3 spans 13 amino acids. Germline loops: CDR1 MNHEY, CDR2 SMNVEV (reference sequence). The V end was cut by 9 bases, the J end by 3 bases, with 11 bases between. CDR3 sequence: CASRTVYTGELFF. The CDR3 region has the DNA TGTGCCAGTCGGACAGTGTACACCGGGGAGCTGTTTTTT.

This clone was found once. This rearrangement joins TRBV28 to TRBJ1-2; D call uncertain. CDR3 size: 14 residues. The V end was cut by 7 bases, the J end by 4 bases, with 16 bases between. From germline, CDR1 is MDHEN and CDR2 SYDVKM. The CDR3 sequence: CASNRRGNFYGYTF. The CDR3 nucleotides are TGTGCCAGCAACCGACGAGGCAACTTCTATGGCTACACCTTC.

This chain uses TRBV18 with TRBJ2-2; no firm D call. With 6 bases removed from V and 2 bases from J, the gap between germline ends came to 4 bases. Per the germline V gene, CDR1 is KGHSH and CDR2 is LQKENI. The CDR3 length is 12 residues. This CDR3 is CASSINTGELFF. The CDR3, as DNA: TGTGCCAGCTCGATAAACACCGGGGAGCTGTTTTTT.

This sequence joins TRBV6-1 and TRBJ2-1; weak D call: TRBD2 (6 bases). Trimming pared 6 bases from V and 3 bases from J, leaving 9 bases between. This CDR3 has 13 residues. Germline V gene lookup returns CDR1 MNHNS and CDR2 SASEGT. Here the CDR3 reads CASRTSNYNEQFF. The CDR3 bases are TGTGCCAGCAGAACTAGCAACTACAATGAGCAGTTCTTC.